The 19 T cell receptor beta chains listed next were all sequenced from one sample in a study of cytomegalovirus exposure and HLA in healthy donors. The PCR contained 60 Vbeta and 13 Jbeta primers. Assay used: immunoSEQ multiplex PCR; TCRdb lists only in-frame clones, some missing. This sample carries 130,000 or so clones, approximately 74% of them seen once, and the ten largest clones take around 4%. The sequencing sample was made of PBMCs. These receptors originate from a man younger than 35 in good health and CMV-seropositive.

The chain carries TRBV5-1 and TRBJ1-2, with 7 bases matching TRBD1. This CDR3 has 14 residues. The V and J ends lost 2 bases and 5 bases, in that order; junction bases with no gene match: 6. CDR1 is SGHRS and CDR2 is YFSETQ in the germline V gene. CDR3 DNA: TGCGCCAGCAGCTTAACAGGGGTTGGGTATGGCTACACCTTC. Its protein product is CASSLTGVGYGYTF.

The rearrangement joins TRBV4-3 to TRBJ2-1; 7 nucleotides line up with TRBD2. The CDR3 is 16 residues long. The germline V gene has CDR1 LGHNA and CDR2 YSLEER. V trimming: 5 bases; J trimming: 8 bases; junction bases outside the gene matches: 15. CDR3 amino acids: CASSSIDGGETDEQFF. For the CDR3, the DNA is TGCGCCAGCAGCTCAATTGATGGGGGGGAGACGGATGAGCAGTTCTTC.

This clone was observed a few times. The CDR3 reads CAGDSGDPYNEQFF. DNA of the CDR3: TGTGCCGGGGATTCGGGAGACCCCTACAATGAGCAGTTCTTC. The chain is built from TRBV6-1 and TRBJ2-1; D is possibly TRBD2 (6 bases). Germline CDR1 reads MNHNS; CDR2 reads SASEGT. Deletions cut 11 bases from V and 2 bases from J, with 16 bases between. The CDR3 has 14 amino acids.

This chain connects TRBV28 to TRBJ2-7; 10 nucleotides match TRBD1. This CDR3 has 14 residues. Germline V gene sequence: CDR1 MDHEN, CDR2 SYDVKM. V gave up 5 bases and J gave up 3 bases; unmatched junction bases: 4. CDR3 DNA sequence: TGTGCCAGCAGTGGGACAGGGGATTACTACGAGCAGTACTTC. It translates to CASSGTGDYYEQYF.

The rearrangement links TRBV7-2 to TRBJ2-7; D remains unclear. Trimming removed 1 base at V and 2 bases at J, with 9 bases between. In germline, CDR1 is SGHTA, CDR2 FQGNSA. There are 14 residues in the CDR3. The CDR3 DNA reads TGTGCCAGCAGCTTAGGACTCCCGGCCTACGAGCAGTACTTC. Translated, it gives CASSLGLPAYEQYF.

This rearrangement joins TRBV18 to TRBJ2-3; TRBD2 aligns across 11 bases. Trimming removed 2 bases from V and 4 bases from J; junction bases left unmatched: 5. The CDR3 sequence is 16 residues long. Germline CDR1 and CDR2: KGHSH and LQKENI. The CDR3 sequence: CASSPINSGRADTQYF. The CDR3 DNA reads TGTGCCAGCTCACCAATCAATAGCGGGAGGGCAGATACGCAGTATTTT.

This clone was seen just once. CDR3 DNA: TGTGCCAGCAGCGGCAGGGGGCGCGTCTACAATGAGCAGTTCTTC. Protein: CASSGRGRVYNEQFF. This sequence joins TRBV7-6 and TRBJ2-1; 8 positions match TRBD1. This CDR3 is built from 15 residues. The V and J ends lost 5 bases and 3 bases, in that order; junction bases with no gene match: 6. Germline CDR1 SGHVS, CDR2 FNYEAQ.

V and J are TRBV29-1 and TRBJ1-5; D possibly corresponds to TRBD1 (6 bases). Germline loops: CDR1 SQVTM, CDR2 ANQGSEA. The length of the CDR3 is 12 residues. V shed 6 bases and J shed 2 bases, with 8 bases lying between them. The CDR3 here is CSVRTGNQPQHF. CDR3 coding DNA: TGCAGCGTGAGGACAGGCAATCAGCCCCAGCATTTT.

The chain joins TRBV2 to TRBJ2-3, with TRBD2 identical over 13 bases. The CDR3 covers 23 residues. V shed 0 bases and J 3 bases; nucleotides not matched to a gene: 21. Germline CDR1 reads SNHLY; CDR2 reads FYNNEI. CDR3 in amino acids: CASSEANFGFGTSGARTTDTQYF. The CDR3, as DNA: TGTGCCAGCAGTGAAGCGAATTTCGGGTTCGGGACTAGCGGGGCCCGGACTACAGATACGCAGTATTTT.

The V gene is TRBV19, the J gene TRBJ1-5, with a possible D match to TRBD1 (5 bases). The germline gives CDR1 LNHDA, CDR2 SQIVND (reference sequence). This CDR3 comprises 14 residues. Trimming shortened V by 7 bases and J by 3 bases, and 13 bases separated the two germline ends. The CDR3: CASTPDSFNQPQHF. For the CDR3, the DNA is TGTGCCAGTACCCCAGACAGCTTCAATCAGCCCCAGCATTTT. Full variable domain (missing parts from reference TRBV19 and TRBJ1-5): DGGITQSPKYLFRKEGQNVTLSCEQNLNHDAMYWYRQDPGQGLRLIYYSQIVNDFQKGDIAEGYSVSREKKESFPLTVTSAQKNPTAFYLCASTPDSFNQPQHFGDGTRLSIL.

The gene calls are TRBV7-2 and TRBJ2-4; D possibly corresponds to TRBD2 (6 bases). V was cut by 6 bases and J by 0 bases, with 24 bases left in between. The CDR3 contains 19 residues. CDR1 and CDR2 from the germline V gene are SGHTA and FQGNSA. CDR3 coding DNA: TGTGCCAGCAGTCGTACCGAATTTGGGACTTCCCTAGCCAAAAACATTCAGTACTTC. It yields the protein CASSRTEFGTSLAKNIQYF.

V usage is TRBV4-1 and J usage is TRBJ2-7, with 7 bases identical to TRBD2. Per the germline V gene, CDR1 is MGHRA and CDR2 is YSYEKL. The J segment lost 3 bases and the V segment lost 5 bases, leaving 4 bases of the junction unmatched. The CDR3 runs 13 residues. As DNA, the CDR3 is TGCGCCAGCAGCGGGCCGGGGGGCTACGAGCAGTACTTC. Its translation: CASSGPGGYEQYF.

The chain has TRBV7-6 and TRBJ2-1; unclear D gene. Trimming took 3 bases from V and 2 from J, leaving 11 bases between them. The CDR3 has 15 amino acids. CDR1 and CDR2 from the germline V gene are SGHVS and FNYEAQ. The CDR3 sequence: CASSFGPTTYNEQFF. CDR3 DNA: TGTGCCAGCAGCTTTGGCCCCACAACCTACAATGAGCAGTTCTTC.

The sample holds a few counts of this clone. V and J are TRBV19 and TRBJ2-7, with TRBD2 matching 8 bases. The V gene end was trimmed by 6 bases and the J gene end by 4 bases; junction bases not matched to a gene: 8. CDR3 length: 14 amino acids. Germline V lookup: CDR1 LNHDA, CDR2 SQIVND (reference sequence). CDR3 amino acids: CASSPGLEEYEQYF. As DNA, the CDR3 is TGTGCCAGTAGCCCGGGACTAGAAGAATACGAGCAGTACTTC.

CDR3 nucleotides: TGTGCCAGCAGCTTAGTGGGCGTCGATGGCTACACCTTC. Its translation is CASSLVGVDGYTF. J is TRBJ1-2 and V is TRBV7-2, with no clear D. The CDR3 consists of 13 residues. V was cut by 1 base and J by 6 bases, with 9 bases left in between. Germline V lookup: CDR1 SGHTA, CDR2 FQGNSA.

V and J are TRBV5-1 and TRBJ2-4; D unclear. From germline, CDR1 is SGHRS and CDR2 YFSETQ. CDR3 length: 14 residues. Trimming left V 0 bases short and J 0 bases short, with 4 bases between. CDR3 coding DNA: TGCGCCAGCAGCTTGGACGGAGCCAAAAACATTCAGTACTTC. The encoded protein is CASSLDGAKNIQYF.

This clone turned up a few times. The chain carries TRBV6-1 and TRBJ1-1; 8 bases agree with TRBD1. This CDR3 has 14 amino acids. V was pared by 7 bases and J by 5 bases, with 9 bases of the junction left unmatched. Germline values: CDR1 MNHNS, CDR2 SASEGT. CDR3: CASTFDRGGTEAFF. CDR3 sequence (DNA): TGTGCCAGCACTTTCGACAGGGGAGGGACTGAAGCTTTCTTT.

The chain employs TRBV27 and TRBJ1-2; 7 nucleotides line up with TRBD1. This CDR3 has 17 amino acids. J gave up 1 base and V 7 bases, and 15 bases lay outside the gene matches. Germline V lookup: CDR1 MNHEY, CDR2 SMNVEV (reference sequence). The CDR3 loop reads CASTHRQGVALNYGYTF. DNA of the CDR3: TGTGCCAGCACCCACCGGCAGGGGGTTGCCCTTAACTATGGCTACACCTTC.

This clone has more than one count but fewer than ten. This rearrangement joins TRBV29-1 to TRBJ2-7; possibly TRBD1 for D (5 bases). The CDR3 extends over 14 amino acids. The germline V gene encodes CDR1 SQVTM and CDR2 ANQGSEA. V shed 4 bases and J shed 1 base, with 14 bases lying between them. This chain's CDR3 is CSVGGSLGSYEQYF. Written as DNA, the CDR3 is TGCAGCGTTGGGGGCAGCCTGGGGTCCTACGAGCAGTACTTC.